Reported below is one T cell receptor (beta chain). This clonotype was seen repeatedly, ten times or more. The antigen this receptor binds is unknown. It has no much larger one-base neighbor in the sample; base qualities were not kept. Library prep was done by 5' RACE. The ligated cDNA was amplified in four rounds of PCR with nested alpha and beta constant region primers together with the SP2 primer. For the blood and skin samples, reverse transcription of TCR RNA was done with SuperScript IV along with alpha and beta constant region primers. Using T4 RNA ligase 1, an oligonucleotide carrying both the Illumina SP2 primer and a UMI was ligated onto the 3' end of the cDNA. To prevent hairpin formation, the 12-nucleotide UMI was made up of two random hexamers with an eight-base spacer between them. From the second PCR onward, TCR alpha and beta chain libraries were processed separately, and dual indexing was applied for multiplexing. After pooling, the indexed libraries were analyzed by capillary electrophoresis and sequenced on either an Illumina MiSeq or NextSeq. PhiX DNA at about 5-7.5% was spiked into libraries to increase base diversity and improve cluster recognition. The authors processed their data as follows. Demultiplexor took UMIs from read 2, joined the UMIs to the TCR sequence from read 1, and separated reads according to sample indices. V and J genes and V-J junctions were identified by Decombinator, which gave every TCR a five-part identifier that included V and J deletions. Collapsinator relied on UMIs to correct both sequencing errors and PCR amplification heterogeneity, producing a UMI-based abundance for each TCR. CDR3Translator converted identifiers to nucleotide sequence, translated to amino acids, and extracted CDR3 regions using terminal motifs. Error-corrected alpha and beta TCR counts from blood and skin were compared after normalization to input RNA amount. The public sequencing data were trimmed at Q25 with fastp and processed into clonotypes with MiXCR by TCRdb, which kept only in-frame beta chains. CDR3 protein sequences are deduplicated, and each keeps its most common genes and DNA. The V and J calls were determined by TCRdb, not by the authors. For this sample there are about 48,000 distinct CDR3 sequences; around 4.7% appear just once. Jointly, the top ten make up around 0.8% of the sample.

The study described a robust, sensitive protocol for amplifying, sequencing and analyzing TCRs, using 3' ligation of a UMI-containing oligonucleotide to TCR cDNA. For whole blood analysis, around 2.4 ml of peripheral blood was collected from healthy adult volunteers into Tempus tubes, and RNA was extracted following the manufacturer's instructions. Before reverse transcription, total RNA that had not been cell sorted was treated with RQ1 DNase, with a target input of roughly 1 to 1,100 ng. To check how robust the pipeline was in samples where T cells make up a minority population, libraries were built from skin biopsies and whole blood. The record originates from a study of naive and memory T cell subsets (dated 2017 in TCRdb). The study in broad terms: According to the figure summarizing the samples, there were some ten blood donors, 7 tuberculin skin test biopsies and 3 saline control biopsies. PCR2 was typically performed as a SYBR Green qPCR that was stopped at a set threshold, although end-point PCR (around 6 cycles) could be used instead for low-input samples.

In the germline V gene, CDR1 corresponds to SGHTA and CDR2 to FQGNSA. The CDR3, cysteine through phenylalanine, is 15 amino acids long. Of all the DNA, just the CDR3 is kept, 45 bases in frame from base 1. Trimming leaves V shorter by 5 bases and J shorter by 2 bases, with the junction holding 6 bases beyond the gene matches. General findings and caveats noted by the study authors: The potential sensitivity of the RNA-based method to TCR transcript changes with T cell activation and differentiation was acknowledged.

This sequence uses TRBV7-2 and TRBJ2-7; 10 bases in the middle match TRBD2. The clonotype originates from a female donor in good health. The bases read TGTGCCAGCAGCAATCGAGCGGGAGGGCCCTACGAGCAGTACTTC. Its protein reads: CASSNRAGGPYEQYF.